Below, one TCR beta chain is given with its context. Trimming at V came to 0 bases and at J to 2 bases, leaving 6 bases not matched to a gene. Germline-derived CDR1 and CDR2 are SGHAT and FQNNGV. The CDR3 contains 17 residues. These data originate in a study of blood T cell repertoires in COVID-19. Study background: Both acute and convalescent COVID-19 samples were obtained from the United States, Italy and Spain. The cDNA or gDNA used as material had been derived from T cells, B-cell-depleted T cells, or PBMCs.

Source study methods: How many nucleated cells were present was estimated from reference gene primer amplification. The protocol was immunoSEQ multiplex PCR, while the TCRdb copy is restricted to in-frame clones and leaves out a portion. V and J calls plus clone size are reproduced from that table; the DNA served to infer D and trimming. The sample consists of 100,000 to 120,000 clones, 85% of them appearing once. This chain uses TRBV11-2 with TRBJ1-4; 7 bases match TRBD1. The sequence was collected from a human donor in a cohort sampled during active COVID-19. The sequencing input was peripheral blood. The CDR3 region is CASSLDPPGQTNEKLFF. CDR3 DNA sequence: TGTGCCAGCAGCTTAGATCCCCCGGGACAGACTAATGAAAAACTGTTTTTT.